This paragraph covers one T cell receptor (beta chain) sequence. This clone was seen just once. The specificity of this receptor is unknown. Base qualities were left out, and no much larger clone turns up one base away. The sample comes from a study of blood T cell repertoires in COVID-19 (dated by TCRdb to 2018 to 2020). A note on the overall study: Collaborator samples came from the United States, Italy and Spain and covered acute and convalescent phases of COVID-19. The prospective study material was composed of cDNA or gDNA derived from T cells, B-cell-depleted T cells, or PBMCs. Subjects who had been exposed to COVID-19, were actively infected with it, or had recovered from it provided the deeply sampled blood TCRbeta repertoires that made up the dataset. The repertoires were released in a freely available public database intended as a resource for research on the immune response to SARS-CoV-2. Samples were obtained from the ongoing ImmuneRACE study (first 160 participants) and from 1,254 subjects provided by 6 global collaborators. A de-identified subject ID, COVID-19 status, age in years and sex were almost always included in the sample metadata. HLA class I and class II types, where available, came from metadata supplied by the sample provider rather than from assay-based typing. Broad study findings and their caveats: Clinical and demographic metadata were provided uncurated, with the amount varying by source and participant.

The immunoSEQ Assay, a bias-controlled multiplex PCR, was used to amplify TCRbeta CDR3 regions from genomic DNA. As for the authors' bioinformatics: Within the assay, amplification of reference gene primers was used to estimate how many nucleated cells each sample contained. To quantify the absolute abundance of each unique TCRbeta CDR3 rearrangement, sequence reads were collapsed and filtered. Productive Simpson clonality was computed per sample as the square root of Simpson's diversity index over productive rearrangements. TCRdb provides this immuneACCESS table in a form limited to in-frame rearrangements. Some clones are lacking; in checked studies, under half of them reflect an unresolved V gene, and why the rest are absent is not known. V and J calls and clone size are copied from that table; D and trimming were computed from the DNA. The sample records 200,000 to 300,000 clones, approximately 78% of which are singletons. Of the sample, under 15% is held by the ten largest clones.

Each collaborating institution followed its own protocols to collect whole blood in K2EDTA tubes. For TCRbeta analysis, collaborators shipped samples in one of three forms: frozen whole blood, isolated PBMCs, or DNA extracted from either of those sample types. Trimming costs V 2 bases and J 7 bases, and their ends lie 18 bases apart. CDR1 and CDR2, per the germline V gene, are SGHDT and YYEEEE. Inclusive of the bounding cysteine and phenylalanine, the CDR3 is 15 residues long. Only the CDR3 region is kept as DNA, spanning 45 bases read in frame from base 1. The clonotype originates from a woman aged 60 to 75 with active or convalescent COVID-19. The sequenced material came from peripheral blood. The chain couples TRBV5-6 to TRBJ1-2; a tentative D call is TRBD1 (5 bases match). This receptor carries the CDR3 CASSLRGGHPGGYTF. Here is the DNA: TGTGCCAGCAGCTTAAGGGGAGGCCACCCGGGTGGCTACACCTTC. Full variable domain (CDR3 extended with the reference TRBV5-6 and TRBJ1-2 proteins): DAGVTQSPTHLIKTRGQQVTLRCSPKSGHDTVSWYQQALGQGPQFIFQYYEEEERQRGNFPDRFSGHQFPNYSSELNVNALLLGDSALYLCASSLRGGHPGGYTFGSGTRLTVV.